The present T cell receptor (beta chain) was sequenced within a study of human T cells and chemical hapten exposure. Turning to the study itself: Small pooled library volume differences chiefly drove per-sample TCR yield variation. Overall study findings and caveats: TCRs whose frequency exceeded 1 in 1000 remained the same following DPC sensitization.

On this clonotype itself: Antigen: not known.

Total RNA was isolated from whole blood that had not been fractionated. CDR3 length: 14 amino acids. V was pared by 6 bases and J by 3 bases, with 15 bases between. During construction of the library, unique molecular identifiers were attached to individual cDNA molecules for quantitative, reproducible TCR counting. TCRdb reprocessed the reads via MiXCR and lists one record per CDR3 protein. The sample shows roughly 120,000 distinct CDR3 sequences, more than 8.5% of them seen only once. The J gene is TRBJ2-7, the V gene TRBV12-3 or TRBV12-4; D could derive from TRBD1 or TRBD2 (5 bases each). This TCR was sampled from a human donor in good health. Some clones in this sample may be carry-over from other donors' samples. The source material was whole blood. The CDR3 coding sequence is TGTGCCAGCAGCCTCGGGGTAGGGGACTACGAGCAGTACTTC. Its protein product is CASSLGVGDYEQYF.